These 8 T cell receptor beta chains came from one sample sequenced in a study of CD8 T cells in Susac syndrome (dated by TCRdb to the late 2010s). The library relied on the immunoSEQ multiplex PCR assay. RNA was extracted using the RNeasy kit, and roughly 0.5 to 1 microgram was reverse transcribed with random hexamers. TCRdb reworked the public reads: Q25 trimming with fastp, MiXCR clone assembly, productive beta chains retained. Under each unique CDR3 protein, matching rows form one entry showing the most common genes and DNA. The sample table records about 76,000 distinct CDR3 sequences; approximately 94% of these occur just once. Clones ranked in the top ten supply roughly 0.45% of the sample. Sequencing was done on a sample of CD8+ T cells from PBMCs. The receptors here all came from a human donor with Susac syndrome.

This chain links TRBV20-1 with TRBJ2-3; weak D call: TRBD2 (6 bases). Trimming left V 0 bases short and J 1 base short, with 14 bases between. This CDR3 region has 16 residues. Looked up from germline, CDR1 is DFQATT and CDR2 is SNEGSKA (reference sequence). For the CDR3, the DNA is TGCAGTGCTAGAGATGGGGCGCGGGGAGGCACAGATACGCAGTATTTT. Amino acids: CSARDGARGGTDTQYF.

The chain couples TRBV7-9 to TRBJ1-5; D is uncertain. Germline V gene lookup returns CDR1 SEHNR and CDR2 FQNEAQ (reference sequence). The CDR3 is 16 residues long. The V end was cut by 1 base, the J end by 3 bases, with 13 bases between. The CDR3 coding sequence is TGTGCCAGCAGCTTAGGCGGGCCAGCCTCCAATCAGCCCCAGCATTTT. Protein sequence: CASSLGGPASNQPQHF.

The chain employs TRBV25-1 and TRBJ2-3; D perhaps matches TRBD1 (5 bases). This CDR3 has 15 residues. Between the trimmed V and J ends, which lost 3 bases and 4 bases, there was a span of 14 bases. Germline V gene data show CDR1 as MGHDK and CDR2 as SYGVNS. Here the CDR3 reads CASSDSRKGPDTQYF. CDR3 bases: TGTGCCAGCAGTGATTCTCGGAAGGGGCCAGATACGCAGTATTTT. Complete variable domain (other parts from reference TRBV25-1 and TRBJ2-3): EADIYQTPRYLVIGTGKKITLECSQTMGHDKMYWYQQDPGMELHLIHYSYGVNSTEKGDLSSESTVSRIRTEHFPLTLESARPSHTSQYLCASSDSRKGPDTQYFGPGTRLTVL.

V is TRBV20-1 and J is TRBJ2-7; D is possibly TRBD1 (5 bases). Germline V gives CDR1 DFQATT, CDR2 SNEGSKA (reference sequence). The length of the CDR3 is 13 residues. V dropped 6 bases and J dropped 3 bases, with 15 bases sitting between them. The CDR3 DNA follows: TGCAGTGCCGACGGACACGACCACTACGAGCAGTACTTC. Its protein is CSADGHDHYEQYF.

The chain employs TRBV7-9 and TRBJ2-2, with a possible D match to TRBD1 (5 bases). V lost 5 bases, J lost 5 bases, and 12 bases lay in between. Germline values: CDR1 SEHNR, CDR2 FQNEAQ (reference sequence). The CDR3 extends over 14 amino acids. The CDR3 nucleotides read TGTGCCAGCAGCCTAAACTCAGGGACCGGGGAGCTGTTTTTT. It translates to CASSLNSGTGELFF.

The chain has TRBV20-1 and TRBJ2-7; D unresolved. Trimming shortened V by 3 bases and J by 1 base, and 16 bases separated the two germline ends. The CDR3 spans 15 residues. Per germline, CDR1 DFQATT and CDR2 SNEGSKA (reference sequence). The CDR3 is CSARAPDANSYEQYF. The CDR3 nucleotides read TGCAGTGCTAGGGCCCCCGACGCCAATTCCTACGAGCAGTACTTC.

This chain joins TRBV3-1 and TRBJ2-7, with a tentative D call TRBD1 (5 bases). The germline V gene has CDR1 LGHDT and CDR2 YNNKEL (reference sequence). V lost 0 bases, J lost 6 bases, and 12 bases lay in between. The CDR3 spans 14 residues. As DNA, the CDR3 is TGTGCCAGCAGCCAAGATCTTTGGGGCCCCGAGCAGTACTTC. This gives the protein CASSQDLWGPEQYF.

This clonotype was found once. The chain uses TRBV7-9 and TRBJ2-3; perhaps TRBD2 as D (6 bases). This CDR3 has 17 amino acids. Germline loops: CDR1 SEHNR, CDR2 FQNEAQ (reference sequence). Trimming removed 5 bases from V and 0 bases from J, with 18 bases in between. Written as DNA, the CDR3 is TGTGCCAGCAGCCCCAAACCCGCGGGACTTAGCACAGATACGCAGTATTTT. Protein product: CASSPKPAGLSTDTQYF. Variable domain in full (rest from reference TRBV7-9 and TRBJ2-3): DTGVSQNPRHKITKRGQNVTFRCDPISEHNRLYWYRQTLGQGPEFLTYFQNEAQLEKSRLLSDRFSAERPKGSFSTLEIQRTEQGDSAMYLCASSPKPAGLSTDTQYFGPGTRLTVL.